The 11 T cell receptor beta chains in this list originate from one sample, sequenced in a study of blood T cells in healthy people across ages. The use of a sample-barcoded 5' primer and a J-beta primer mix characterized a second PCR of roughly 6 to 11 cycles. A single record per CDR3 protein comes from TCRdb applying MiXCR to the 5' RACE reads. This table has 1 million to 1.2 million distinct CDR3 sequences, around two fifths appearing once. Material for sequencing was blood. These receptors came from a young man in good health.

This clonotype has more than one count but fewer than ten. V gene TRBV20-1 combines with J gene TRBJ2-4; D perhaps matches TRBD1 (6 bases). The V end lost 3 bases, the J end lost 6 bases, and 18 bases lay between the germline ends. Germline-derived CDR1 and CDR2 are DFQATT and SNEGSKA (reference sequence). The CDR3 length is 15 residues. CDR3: CSASWDNGFTNIQYF. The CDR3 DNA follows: TGCAGTGCTAGCTGGGACAATGGCTTCACAAACATTCAGTACTTC.

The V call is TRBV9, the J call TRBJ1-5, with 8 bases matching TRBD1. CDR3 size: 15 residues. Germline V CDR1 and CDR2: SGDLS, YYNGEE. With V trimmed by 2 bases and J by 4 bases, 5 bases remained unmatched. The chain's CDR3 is CASSVSGQANQPQHF. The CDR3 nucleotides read TGTGCCAGCAGCGTTTCGGGACAGGCTAATCAGCCCCAGCATTTT.

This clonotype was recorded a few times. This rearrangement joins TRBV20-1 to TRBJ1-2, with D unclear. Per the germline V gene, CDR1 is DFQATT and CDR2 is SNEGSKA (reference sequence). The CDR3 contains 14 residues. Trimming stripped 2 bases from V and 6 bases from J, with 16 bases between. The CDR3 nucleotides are TGCAGTGCTAGAATATCCTGGTCTCCCGATGGCTACACCTTC. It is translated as CSARISWSPDGYTF.

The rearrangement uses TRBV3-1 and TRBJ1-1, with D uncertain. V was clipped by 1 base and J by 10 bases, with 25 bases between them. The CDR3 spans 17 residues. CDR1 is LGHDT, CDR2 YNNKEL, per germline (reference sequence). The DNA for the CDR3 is TGTGCCAGCAGCCAAGTAAAAGGACCGCGCTTGATTTTTGGAGCTTTCTTT. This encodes CASSQVKGPRLIFGAFF.

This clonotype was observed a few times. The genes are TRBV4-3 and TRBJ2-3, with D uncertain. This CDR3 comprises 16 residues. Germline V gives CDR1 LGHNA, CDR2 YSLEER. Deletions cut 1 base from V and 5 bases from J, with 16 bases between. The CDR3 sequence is CASSQGSLTGRDTQYF. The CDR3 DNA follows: TGCGCCAGCAGCCAAGGGTCCCTTACCGGAAGAGATACGCAGTATTTT.

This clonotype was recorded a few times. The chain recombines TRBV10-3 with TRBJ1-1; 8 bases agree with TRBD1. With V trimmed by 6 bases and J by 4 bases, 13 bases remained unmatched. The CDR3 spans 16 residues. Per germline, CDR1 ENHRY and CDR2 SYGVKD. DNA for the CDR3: TGTGCCATCAGAGGAGACGACAGGGGCTTTTTCACTGAAGCTTTCTTT. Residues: CAIRGDDRGFFTEAFF.

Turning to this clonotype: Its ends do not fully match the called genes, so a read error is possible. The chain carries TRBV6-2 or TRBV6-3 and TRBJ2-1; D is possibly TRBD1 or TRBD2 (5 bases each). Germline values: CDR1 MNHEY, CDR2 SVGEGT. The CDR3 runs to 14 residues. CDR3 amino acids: CASSDSMGPFEQFF. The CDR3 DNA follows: TGTGCCAGCAGTGACTCGATGGGACCCTTTGAGCAGTTCTTC.

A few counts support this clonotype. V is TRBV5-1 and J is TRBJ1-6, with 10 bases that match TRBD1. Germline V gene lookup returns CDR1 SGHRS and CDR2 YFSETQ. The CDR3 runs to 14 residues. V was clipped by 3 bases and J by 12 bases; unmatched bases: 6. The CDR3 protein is CASSSSTGGGPLHF. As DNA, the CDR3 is TGCGCCAGCAGCTCCTCGACAGGGGGCGGACCCCTCCACTTT.

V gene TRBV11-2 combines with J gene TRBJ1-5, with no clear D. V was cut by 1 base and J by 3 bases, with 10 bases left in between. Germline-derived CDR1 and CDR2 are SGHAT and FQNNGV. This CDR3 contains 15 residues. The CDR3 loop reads CASSLGSRANQPQHF. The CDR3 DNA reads TGTGCCAGCAGCTTAGGGTCCCGGGCCAATCAGCCCCAGCATTTT. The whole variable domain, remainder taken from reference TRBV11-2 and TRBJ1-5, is EAGVAQSPRYKIIEKRQSVAFWCNPISGHATLYWYQQILGQGPKLLIQFQNNGVVDDSQLPKDRFSAERLKGVDSTLKIQPAKLEDSAVYLCASSLGSRANQPQHFGDGTRLSIL.

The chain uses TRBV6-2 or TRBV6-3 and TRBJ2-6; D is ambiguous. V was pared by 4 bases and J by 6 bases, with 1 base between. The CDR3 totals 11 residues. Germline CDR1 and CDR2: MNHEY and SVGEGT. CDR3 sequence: CASSSANVLTF. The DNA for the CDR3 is TGTGCCAGCAGTTCGGCCAACGTCCTGACTTTC.

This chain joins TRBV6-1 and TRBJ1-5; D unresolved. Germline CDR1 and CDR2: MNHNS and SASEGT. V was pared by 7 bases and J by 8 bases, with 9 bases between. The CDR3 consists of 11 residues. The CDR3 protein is CASTAGKPQHF. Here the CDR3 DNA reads TGTGCCAGCACGGCCGGGAAGCCCCAGCATTTT.